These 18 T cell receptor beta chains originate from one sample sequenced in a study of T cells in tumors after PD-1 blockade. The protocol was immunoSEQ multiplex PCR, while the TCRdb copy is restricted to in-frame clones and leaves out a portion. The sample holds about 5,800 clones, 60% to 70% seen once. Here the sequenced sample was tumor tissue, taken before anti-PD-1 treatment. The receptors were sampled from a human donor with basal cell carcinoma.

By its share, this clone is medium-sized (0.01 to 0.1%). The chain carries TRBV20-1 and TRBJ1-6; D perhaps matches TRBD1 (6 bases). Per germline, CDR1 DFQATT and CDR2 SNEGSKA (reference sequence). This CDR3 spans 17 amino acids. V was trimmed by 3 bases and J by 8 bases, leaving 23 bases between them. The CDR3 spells CSASGTRGNRGDSPLHF. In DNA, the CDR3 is TGCAGTGCTAGTGGAACCAGGGGCAACCGTGGGGATTCACCCCTCCACTTT.

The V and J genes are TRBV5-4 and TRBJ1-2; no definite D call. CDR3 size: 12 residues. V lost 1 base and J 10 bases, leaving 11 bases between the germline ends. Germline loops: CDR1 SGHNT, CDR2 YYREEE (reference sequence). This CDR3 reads CASSLKGRDYTF. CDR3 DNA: TGTGCCAGCAGCTTGAAAGGGCGGGACTACACCTTC.

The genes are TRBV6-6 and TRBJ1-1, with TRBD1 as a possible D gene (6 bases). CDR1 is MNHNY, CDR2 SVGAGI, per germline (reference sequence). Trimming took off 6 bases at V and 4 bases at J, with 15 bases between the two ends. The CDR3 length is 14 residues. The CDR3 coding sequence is TGTGCCAGCAGCATGCGGACAGCAGGCACTGAAGCTTTCTTT. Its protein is CASSMRTAGTEAFF.

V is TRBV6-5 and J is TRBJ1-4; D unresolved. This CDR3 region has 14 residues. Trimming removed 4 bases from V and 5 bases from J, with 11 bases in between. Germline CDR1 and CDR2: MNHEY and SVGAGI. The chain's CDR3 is CASSLVGSNEKLFF. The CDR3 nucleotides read TGTGCCAGCAGTTTGGTGGGCTCGAATGAAAAACTGTTTTTT.

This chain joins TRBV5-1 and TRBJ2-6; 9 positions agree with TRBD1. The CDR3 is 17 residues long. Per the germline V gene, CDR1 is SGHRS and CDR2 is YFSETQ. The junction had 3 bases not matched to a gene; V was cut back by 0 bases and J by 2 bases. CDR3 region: CASSLGQGGTGANVLTF. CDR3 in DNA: TGCGCCAGCAGCTTGGGACAGGGGGGTACTGGGGCCAACGTCCTGACTTTC. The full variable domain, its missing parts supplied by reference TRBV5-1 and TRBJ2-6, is KAGVTQTPRYLIKTRGQQVTLSCSPISGHRSVSWYQQTPGQGLQFLFEYFSETQRNKGNFPGRFSGRQFSNSRSEMNVSTLELGDSALYLCASSLGQGGTGANVLTFGAGSRLTVL.

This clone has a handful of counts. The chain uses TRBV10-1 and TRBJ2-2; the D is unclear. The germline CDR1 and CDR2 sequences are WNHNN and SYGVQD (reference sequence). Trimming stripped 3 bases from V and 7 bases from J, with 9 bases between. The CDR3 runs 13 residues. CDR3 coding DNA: TGCGCCAGCAGTGACAGGTTTAACGGGGAGCTGTTTTTT. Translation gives CASSDRFNGELFF.

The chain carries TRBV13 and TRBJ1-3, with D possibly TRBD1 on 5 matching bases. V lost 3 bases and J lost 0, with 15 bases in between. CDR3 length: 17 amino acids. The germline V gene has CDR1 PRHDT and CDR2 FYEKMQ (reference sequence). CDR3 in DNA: TGTGCCAGCAGCTTTAGGACAAATCTGCACTCTGGAAACACCATATATTTT. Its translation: CASSFRTNLHSGNTIYF.

The chain's CDR3 is CAWSVSGGSYEQYF. CDR3 coding DNA: TGTGCCTGGAGTGTTAGCGGGGGATCCTACGAGCAGTACTTC. The chain has TRBV30 and TRBJ2-7; 9 bases fit TRBD2. Unmatched junction bases numbered 1, after V lost 0 bases and J lost 1 base. Germline V gene lookup returns CDR1 GTSNPN and CDR2 SVGIG (reference sequence). The CDR3 loop spans 14 amino acids. Combining the CDR3 with reference TRBV30 and TRBJ2-7 gives the whole variable domain SQTIHQWPATLVQPVGSPLSLECTVEGTSNPNLYWYRQAAGRGLQLLFYSVGIGQISSEVPQNLSASRPQDRQFILSSKKLLLSDSGFYLCAWSVSGGSYEQYFGPGTRLTVT.

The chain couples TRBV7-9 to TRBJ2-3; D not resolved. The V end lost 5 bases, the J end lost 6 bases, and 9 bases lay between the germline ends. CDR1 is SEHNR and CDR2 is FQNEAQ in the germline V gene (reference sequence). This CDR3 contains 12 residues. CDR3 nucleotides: TGTGCCAGCAGCCCCCTGTCCGATACGCAGTATTTT. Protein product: CASSPLSDTQYF.

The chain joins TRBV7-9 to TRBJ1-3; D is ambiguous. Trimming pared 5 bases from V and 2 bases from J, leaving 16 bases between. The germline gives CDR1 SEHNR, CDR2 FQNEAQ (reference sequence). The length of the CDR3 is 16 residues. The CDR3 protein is CASSPGGSRTGNTIYF. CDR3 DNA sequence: TGTGCCAGCAGCCCGGGAGGCAGTAGAACTGGAAACACCATATATTTT.

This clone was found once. The CDR3 reads CASSWGPRGNQPQHF. As DNA, the CDR3 is TGTGCCAGCAGCTGGGGACCTAGAGGTAATCAGCCCCAGCATTTT. The V call is TRBV5-6, the J call TRBJ1-5; D is possibly TRBD1 (5 bases). This CDR3 spans 15 amino acids. CDR1 SGHDT and CDR2 YYEEEE come from the germline V gene. The V end was cut by 3 bases, the J end by 4 bases, with 14 bases between.

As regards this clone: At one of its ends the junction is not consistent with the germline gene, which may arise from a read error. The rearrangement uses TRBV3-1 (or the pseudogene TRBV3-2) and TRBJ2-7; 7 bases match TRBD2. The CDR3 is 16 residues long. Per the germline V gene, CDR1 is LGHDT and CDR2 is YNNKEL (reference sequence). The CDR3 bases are TGTGCCAGCAGCAAAGAGGGCTGGGGGGGAACCTACGAGCAGTACTTC. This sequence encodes CASSKEGWGGTYEQYF.

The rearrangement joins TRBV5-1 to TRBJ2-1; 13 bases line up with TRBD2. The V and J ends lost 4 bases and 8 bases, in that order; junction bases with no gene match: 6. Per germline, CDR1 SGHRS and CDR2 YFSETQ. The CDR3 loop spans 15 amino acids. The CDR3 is CASSARLAGGHEQFF. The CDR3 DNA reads TGCGCCAGCAGCGCAAGACTAGCGGGGGGTCATGAGCAGTTCTTC.

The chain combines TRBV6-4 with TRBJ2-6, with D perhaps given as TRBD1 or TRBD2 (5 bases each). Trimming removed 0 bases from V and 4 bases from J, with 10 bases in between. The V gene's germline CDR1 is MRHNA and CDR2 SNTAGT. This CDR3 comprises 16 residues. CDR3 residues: CASSDSGVTGANVLTF. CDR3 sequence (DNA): TGTGCCAGCAGTGACTCGGGGGTAACCGGGGCCAACGTCCTGACTTTC.

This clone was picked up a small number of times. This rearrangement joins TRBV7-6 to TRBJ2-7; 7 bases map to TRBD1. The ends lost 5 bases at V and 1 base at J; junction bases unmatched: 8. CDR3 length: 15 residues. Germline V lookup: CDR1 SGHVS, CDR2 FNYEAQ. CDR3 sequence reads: CASSTRGQGSYEQYF. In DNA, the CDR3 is TGTGCCAGCAGCACAAGGGGGCAGGGTTCCTACGAGCAGTACTTC.

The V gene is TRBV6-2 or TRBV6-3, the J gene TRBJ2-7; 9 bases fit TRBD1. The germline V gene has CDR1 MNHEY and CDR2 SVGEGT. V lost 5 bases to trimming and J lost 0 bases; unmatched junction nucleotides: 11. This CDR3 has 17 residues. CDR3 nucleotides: TGTGCCAGCAGTGGACAGGGGCCACAACAGAGCTCCTACGAGCAGTACTTC. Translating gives CASSGQGPQQSSYEQYF.

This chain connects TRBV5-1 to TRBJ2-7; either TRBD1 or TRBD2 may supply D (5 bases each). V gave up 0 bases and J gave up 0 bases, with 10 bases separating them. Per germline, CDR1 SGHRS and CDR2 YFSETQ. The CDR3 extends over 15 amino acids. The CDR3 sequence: CASSLDSGSSYEQYF. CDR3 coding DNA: TGCGCCAGCAGCTTGGATTCAGGGAGCTCCTACGAGCAGTACTTC.

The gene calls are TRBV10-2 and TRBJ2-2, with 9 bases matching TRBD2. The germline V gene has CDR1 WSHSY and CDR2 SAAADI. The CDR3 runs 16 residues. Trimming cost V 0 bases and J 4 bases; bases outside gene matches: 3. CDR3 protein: CASSESAGGPTGELFF. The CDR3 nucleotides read TGCGCCAGCAGTGAGTCGGCGGGGGGGCCCACCGGGGAGCTGTTTTTT.